The entry that follows covers one TCR beta chain sequence. CDR1 and CDR2 (germline): SGHRS, YFSETQ. The V and J ends lost 4 bases and 4 bases respectively, with 9 bases between them. The CDR3 is 13 amino acids. Authors' methods: Using reference gene primer amplification, nucleated cell counts were estimated. The method was immunoSEQ multiplex PCR; TCRdb's version includes in-frame clones alone and lacks a portion of them. D and trimming were read from the DNA, whereas the V and J calls and clone size are those reported in that table. Found here are 100,000 to 150,000 clones, about 86% of them singletons; the top ten hold approximately 2.3%. The record originates from a study of blood T cell repertoires in COVID-19. Study at large: Acute-phase and convalescent COVID-19 samples originated in the United States, Italy and Spain.

Participant-given clinical history determined each cohort assignment. Resolution of symptoms, clearance, or two negative PCRs was present in recovered Cohort 3 donors. The sequenced sample consisted of PBMCs or T cells enriched from blood (not recorded which). The chain combines TRBV5-1 with TRBJ2-1; tentatively, D is TRBD1 (6 bases). The sequence was obtained from a woman aged 45 to 65 who had recovered from COVID-19. For the CDR3, the DNA is TGCGCCAGCAGCCCCGGACAGTACAATGAGCAGTTCTTC. Protein sequence: CASSPGQYNEQFF.